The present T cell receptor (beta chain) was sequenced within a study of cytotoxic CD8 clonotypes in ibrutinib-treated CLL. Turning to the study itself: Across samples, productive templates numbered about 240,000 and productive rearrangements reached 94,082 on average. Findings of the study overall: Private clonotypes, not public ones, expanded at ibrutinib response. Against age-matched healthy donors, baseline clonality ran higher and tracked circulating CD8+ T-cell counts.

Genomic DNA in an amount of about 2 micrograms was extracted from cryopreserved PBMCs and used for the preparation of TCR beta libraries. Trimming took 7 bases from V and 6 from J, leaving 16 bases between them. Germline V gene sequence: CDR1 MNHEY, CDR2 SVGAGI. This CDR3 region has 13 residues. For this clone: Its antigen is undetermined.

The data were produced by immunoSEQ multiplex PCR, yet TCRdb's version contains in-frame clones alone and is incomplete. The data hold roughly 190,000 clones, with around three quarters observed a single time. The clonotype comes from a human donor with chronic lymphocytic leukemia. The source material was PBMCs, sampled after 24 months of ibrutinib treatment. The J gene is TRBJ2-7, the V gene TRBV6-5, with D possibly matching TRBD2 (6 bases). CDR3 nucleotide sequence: TGTGCCAGCACCACCCCCCAGGGAGGCGAGCAGTACTTC. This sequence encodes CASTTPQGGEQYF.